This T cell receptor beta chain originates from a study of T cells in Graves' hyperthyroidism and ophthalmopathy. RNA transcripts were the template for amplifying TCR beta CDR3 regions. RT-PCR in the first round (using the HTBI primer set) targeted the TCR CDR3. One entry per CDR3 protein results from TCRdb running MiXCR on the multiplex PCR reads. The sample holds over 300,000 distinct CDR3 sequences; roughly an eighth are singletons and the top ten take roughly 35%. Diagnoses rested on clinical symptoms, serum thyroxine and TRAb, thyroid ultrasound and orbital computed tomography. Regarding the study as a whole: Model-based prediction identified ophthalmopathy a median about 6.8 months prior to its onset.

There are many counts of this clonotype. The antigen is unknown. The material sequenced was blood. This clonotype was sampled from a woman aged 40 to 50 with Graves' ophthalmopathy.

The CDR3 DNA follows: TGTGCCACCTCGCAGGCGGGACCCTACGAGCAGTACTTC. This sequence encodes CATSQAGPYEQYF. The chain combines TRBV12-3 or TRBV12-4 with TRBJ2-7, with a weak D call TRBD2 (6 bases). Trimming shortened V by 10 bases and J by 2 bases, and 15 bases separated the two germline ends. The CDR3 is made up of 13 amino acids.